The next 20 T cell receptor beta chains were all read from a single sample in a study of blood T cell repertoires in COVID-19. Measured with immunoSEQ multiplex PCR; TCRdb has only the in-frame clones, and not every one. Here the sample spans about 150,000 clones, approximately 85% being singletons. Input material: peripheral blood. These receptor sequences come from a man between 60 and 70 years old with COVID-19, enrolled during active disease.

This clone occurred a few times. The chain links TRBV10-3 to TRBJ2-3; 10 positions match TRBD1. The germline CDR1 and CDR2 sequences are ENHRY and SYGVKD. Germline trimming cut 3 bases from V and 5 bases from J; bases unmatched to any gene: 8. This CDR3 region has 16 residues. The CDR3 reads CAISDPGQGDRDTQYF. The CDR3 region has the DNA TGTGCCATCAGTGACCCCGGACAGGGGGACAGAGATACGCAGTATTTT.

The chain carries TRBV28 and TRBJ1-6, with 7 bases matching TRBD1. After removal of 2 bases from V and 5 bases from J, the junction contained 15 bases not matched to a gene. The CDR3 extends over 19 amino acids. Germline CDR1 is MDHEN and CDR2 is SYDVKM. For the CDR3, the DNA is TGTGCCAGCAGTTTAACAGGGGCACAATATCGCCCCAATAATTCACCCCTCCACTTT. Protein product: CASSLTGAQYRPNNSPLHF.

CDR3 in amino acids: CASSQIAGGSAEAFF. CDR3 nucleotide sequence: TGTGCCAGCAGCCAAATTGCCGGGGGGAGCGCTGAAGCTTTCTTT. The V call is TRBV3-1 (or the pseudogene TRBV3-2), the J call TRBJ1-1; a possible D gene is TRBD1 (5 bases). CDR3 length: 15 residues. The ends were cut back, 2 bases at V and 6 bases at J, with 16 bases in the middle. Germline V gene lookup returns CDR1 LGHDT and CDR2 YNNKEL (reference sequence).

This chain links TRBV9 with TRBJ1-2, with TRBD1 identical over 7 bases. Germline V lookup: CDR1 SGDLS, CDR2 YYNGEE. Trimming at V came to 3 bases and at J to 6 bases, leaving 5 bases not matched to a gene. This CDR3 is built from 13 residues. In DNA form, the CDR3 reads TGTGCCAGCAGCGGACAGGGAAACAATGGCTACACCTTC. This translates into CASSGQGNNGYTF.

V and J are TRBV9 and TRBJ2-2; D perhaps matches TRBD1 (6 bases). Trimming stripped 3 bases from V and 0 bases from J, with 18 bases between. The CDR3 runs 18 residues. CDR1 is SGDLS and CDR2 is YYNGEE in the germline V gene. CDR3 residues: CASSARQAMRTNTGELFF. CDR3 DNA sequence: TGTGCCAGCAGCGCGAGACAGGCGATGAGAACGAACACCGGGGAGCTGTTTTTT.

The chain combines TRBV6-5 with TRBJ2-7; 10 bases agree with TRBD1. Germline loops: CDR1 MNHEY, CDR2 SVGAGI. The CDR3 runs 12 residues. The V and J ends lost 5 bases and 9 bases, in that order; junction bases with no gene match: 4. CDR3 sequence: CASSPGQGRQYF. The CDR3 nucleotides are TGTGCCAGCAGTCCGGGACAGGGGAGGCAGTACTTC.

This clone was counted between two and nine times. The chain combines TRBV18 with TRBJ1-4; 9 bases line up with TRBD1. The J segment lost 3 bases and the V segment lost 3 bases, leaving 5 bases of the junction unmatched. CDR1 is KGHSH, CDR2 LQKENI, per germline. This CDR3 is built from 16 residues. CDR3 sequence reads: CASSPERTGANEKLFF. DNA for the CDR3: TGTGCCAGCTCACCCGAAAGGACAGGGGCTAATGAAAAACTGTTTTTT.

The chain has TRBV4-2 and TRBJ2-3; TRBD2 aligns across 12 bases. This CDR3 spans 18 amino acids. The V gene's germline CDR1 is LGHNA and CDR2 YNFKEQ. The J segment lost 0 bases and the V segment lost 4 bases, leaving 8 bases of the junction unmatched. CDR3 DNA: TGTGCCAGCAGCCCGCGAGGACTAGCGGGAAGAAGCACAGATACGCAGTATTTT. Its protein product is CASSPRGLAGRSTDTQYF.

This chain joins TRBV5-5 and TRBJ2-3; 11 nucleotides match TRBD2. V lost 4 bases to trimming and J lost 2 bases; unmatched junction nucleotides: 18. The CDR3 extends over 20 amino acids. Germline V gene data show CDR1 as SGHKS and CDR2 as YYEKEE (reference sequence). The CDR3 here is CASSLFGVAGGPATTDTQYF. As DNA, the CDR3 is TGTGCCAGCAGCCTATTCGGTGTAGCGGGAGGGCCGGCAACCACAGATACGCAGTATTTT. The whole variable domain, filled in from reference TRBV5-5 and TRBJ2-3, reads DAGVTQSPTHLIKTRGQQVTLRCSPISGHKSVSWYQQVLGQGPQFIFQYYEKEERGRGNFPDRFSARQFPNYSSELNVNALLLGDSALYLCASSLFGVAGGPATTDTQYFGPGTRLTVL.

This clone appeared a few times. The chain couples TRBV7-2 to TRBJ1-3; D might be TRBD1 (6 bases). Germline assignment: CDR1 SGHTA and CDR2 FQGNSA. The CDR3 covers 16 residues. Trimming left V 1 base short and J 2 bases short, with 12 bases between. Written as DNA, the CDR3 is TGTGCCAGCAGCTTAGACAGGGTAGTCGCTGGAAACACCATATATTTT. Translating it yields CASSLDRVVAGNTIYF.

The chain carries TRBV7-6 and TRBJ2-7; TRBD1 might be the D (6 bases). Germline CDR1 and CDR2: SGHVS and FNYEAQ. V lost 2 bases and J lost 7, with 21 bases in between. CDR3 length equals 16 residues. CDR3 region: CASSLRPQTGTGEQYF. The DNA for the CDR3 is TGTGCCAGCAGCTTAAGGCCCCAAACAGGGACGGGAGAGCAGTACTTC.

This chain connects TRBV25-1 to TRBJ1-5; TRBD1 aligns across 7 bases. The CDR3 consists of 14 residues. In germline, CDR1 is MGHDK, CDR2 SYGVNS. V gave up 5 bases and J gave up 2 bases; unmatched junction bases: 3. The CDR3 here is CASSNQGGNQPQHF. CDR3 in DNA: TGTGCCAGCAGTAATCAGGGGGGCAATCAGCCCCAGCATTTT.

The rearrangement links TRBV4-2 to TRBJ2-5; TRBD2 agrees at 10 bases. After removal of 3 bases from V and 3 bases from J, the junction contained 4 bases not matched to a gene. Germline-derived CDR1 and CDR2 are LGHNA and YNFKEQ. CDR3 length: 15 amino acids. The CDR3 sequence: CASSHDSGRKETQYF. CDR3 in DNA: TGTGCCAGCAGCCATGATAGCGGGAGGAAAGAGACCCAGTACTTC.

The V gene is TRBV7-8, the J gene TRBJ1-5; D not certain. The ends were cut back, 5 bases at V and 2 bases at J, with 7 bases in the middle. The CDR3 is 13 amino acids. CDR1 and CDR2 (germline): SGHVS, FQNEAQ. In DNA form, the CDR3 reads TGTGCCAGCAGCCCCTCCGGCAATCAGCCCCAGCATTTT. Protein sequence: CASSPSGNQPQHF.

This clone was seen only once. The chain joins TRBV2 to TRBJ1-1; possible D gene TRBD1, 5 bases. CDR1 SNHLY and CDR2 FYNNEI come from the germline V gene. Trimming cost V 4 bases and J 10 bases, with 10 bases left between them. The CDR3 has 11 residues. CDR3 DNA sequence: TGTGCCAGCAGTGGGGGCTGGTTAGCTTTCTTT. As protein: CASSGGWLAFF.

This clone was counted a few times. V is TRBV10-1 and J is TRBJ2-7, with D hard to call. CDR1 and CDR2 (germline): WNHNN, SYGVQD (reference sequence). This CDR3 contains 13 residues. V was clipped by 4 bases and J by 2 bases, with 9 bases between them. The CDR3 reads CASSATLAYEQYF. The CDR3 region has the DNA TGCGCCAGCAGTGCGACTTTGGCCTACGAGCAGTACTTC.

The rearrangement links TRBV14 to TRBJ1-5; D remains ambiguous. CDR1 is SGHDN, CDR2 FVKESK, per germline. The CDR3 spans 14 residues. The V gene lost 1 base and the J gene lost 1 base, with 5 bases spanning the gap. The CDR3 DNA sequence: TGTGCCAGCAGCCAAGGAGGGAGCAATCAGCCCCAGCATTTT. Translating it yields CASSQGGSNQPQHF.

V usage is TRBV5-1 and J usage is TRBJ1-4; no clear D gene. The CDR3 spans 15 residues. Trimming left V 0 bases short and J 0 bases short, with 6 bases between. Per the germline V gene, CDR1 is SGHRS and CDR2 is YFSETQ. The CDR3 loop is CASSLGGATNEKLFF. CDR3 nucleotide sequence: TGCGCCAGCAGCTTGGGCGGAGCAACTAATGAAAAACTGTTTTTT.

This chain connects TRBV19 to TRBJ1-6, with TRBD1 identical over 11 bases. The CDR3 is 14 amino acids. The J segment lost 12 bases and the V segment lost 6 bases, leaving 7 bases of the junction unmatched. Germline CDR1 is LNHDA and CDR2 is SQIVND (reference sequence). The CDR3 DNA follows: TGTGCCAGTAGGATCGGGACAGGGGGAGGACCCCTCCACTTT. Translating it yields CASRIGTGGGPLHF.

The chain uses TRBV6-5 and TRBJ1-2, with unresolved D. V lost 2 bases and J lost 0, with 7 bases in between. The CDR3 has 14 residues. Germline V lookup: CDR1 MNHEY, CDR2 SVGAGI. DNA for the CDR3: TGTGCCAGCAGTTACCCGGGATCTAACTATGGCTACACCTTC. This codes for CASSYPGSNYGYTF.